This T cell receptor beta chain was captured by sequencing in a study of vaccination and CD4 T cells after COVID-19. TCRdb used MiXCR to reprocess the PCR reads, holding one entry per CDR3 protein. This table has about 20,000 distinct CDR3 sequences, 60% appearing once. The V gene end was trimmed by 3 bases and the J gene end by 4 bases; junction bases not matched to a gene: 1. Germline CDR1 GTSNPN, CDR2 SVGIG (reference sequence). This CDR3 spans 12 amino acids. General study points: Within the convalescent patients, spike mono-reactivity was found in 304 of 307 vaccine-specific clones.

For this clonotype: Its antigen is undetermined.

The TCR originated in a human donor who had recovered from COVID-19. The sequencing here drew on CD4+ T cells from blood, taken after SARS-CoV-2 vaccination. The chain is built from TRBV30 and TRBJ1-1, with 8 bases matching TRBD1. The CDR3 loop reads CAWRDRVTEAFF. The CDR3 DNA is TGTGCCTGGAGGGACAGGGTCACTGAAGCTTTCTTT.